The 10 T cell receptor beta chains reported below all come from one sample, sequenced in a study of blood T cell repertoires in COVID-19. Sequencing was performed with immunoSEQ multiplex PCR; in TCRdb, only in-frame clones are kept and a portion is missing. In the table there are roughly 250,000 clones, roughly 86% of which are singletons. The sequenced sample was peripheral blood. All receptors come from a man aged 35-49 years who had recovered from COVID-19.

The genes are TRBV7-9 and TRBJ2-1; D perhaps matches TRBD2 (6 bases). The CDR3 contains 11 residues. CDR1 is SEHNR, CDR2 FQNEAQ, per germline (reference sequence). V lost 8 bases to trimming and J lost 10 bases, with 12 bases between them. CDR3 in amino acids: CASGPSVEQFF. The CDR3 nucleotides read TGTGCCAGCGGCCCTAGCGTGGAGCAGTTCTTC.

This sequence joins TRBV7-9 and TRBJ1-2; TRBD1 is a possible D gene (5 bases). Trimming took 2 bases from V and 6 from J, leaving 13 bases between them. The CDR3 loop spans 14 amino acids. Germline CDR1 reads SEHNR; CDR2 reads FQNEAQ (reference sequence). The CDR3 loop is CASSLQGHPNGYTF. CDR3 sequence (DNA): TGTGCCAGCAGCTTACAGGGCCACCCTAATGGCTACACCTTC.

The chain recombines TRBV30 with TRBJ2-1; 7 bases are a match to TRBD2. The CDR3 extends over 16 amino acids. V shed 1 base and J 0 bases; nucleotides not matched to a gene: 6. Germline assignment: CDR1 GTSNPN and CDR2 SVGIG (reference sequence). DNA for the CDR3: TGTGCCTGGAGTGGTCTAGCGGCCTACTCCTACAATGAGCAGTTCTTC. Translating it yields CAWSGLAAYSYNEQFF.

The chain joins TRBV7-2 to TRBJ2-7; a possible D gene is TRBD1 (7 bases). The CDR3 consists of 15 residues. The V gene's germline CDR1 is SGHTA and CDR2 FQGNSA. V dropped 6 bases and J dropped 0 bases, with 15 bases sitting between them. CDR3 sequence: CASSPGGTVSYEQYF. CDR3 nucleotide sequence: TGTGCCAGCAGTCCAGGGGGGACGGTCTCCTACGAGCAGTACTTC.

The chain joins TRBV6-4 to TRBJ2-1; maybe TRBD1 (6 bases). This CDR3 comprises 16 residues. V lost 6 bases and J 2 bases, leaving 17 bases between the germline ends. Germline CDR1 reads MRHNA; CDR2 reads SNTAGT. CDR3 DNA sequence: TGTGCCAGCAGCCAACGGGGTGGGGGCCCCTACAATGAGCAGTTCTTC. Protein product: CASSQRGGGPYNEQFF.

This chain links TRBV4-3 with TRBJ2-3; perhaps TRBD2 as D (7 bases). V lost 0 bases, J lost 2 bases, and 21 bases lay in between. The CDR3 is 19 amino acids. Germline values: CDR1 LGHNA, CDR2 YSLEER. DNA for the CDR3: TGCGCCAGCAGCCAAGATACTAGGTGGGCGGGGGCCCACACAGATACGCAGTATTTT. As protein: CASSQDTRWAGAHTDTQYF.

The chain is built from TRBV19 and TRBJ2-1, with D possibly being TRBD2 (6 bases). This CDR3 has 14 residues. Trimming stripped 3 bases from V and 5 bases from J, with 11 bases between. CDR1 and CDR2 (germline): LNHDA, SQIVND (reference sequence). CDR3 amino acids: CASSMIAAHNEQFF. CDR3 nucleotide sequence: TGTGCCAGTAGTATGATAGCGGCGCACAATGAGCAGTTCTTC. The entire variable domain, with the rest obtained from reference TRBV19 and TRBJ2-1, is as follows: DGGITQSPKYLFRKEGQNVTLSCEQNLNHDAMYWYRQDPGQGLRLIYYSQIVNDFQKGDIAEGYSVSREKKESFPLTVTSAQKNPTAFYLCASSMIAAHNEQFFGPGTRLTVL.

Worth noting for this clone: The junction departs from the called germline gene at one end, perhaps through a read error. The chain combines TRBV19 with TRBJ1-3, with 8 bases fitting TRBD1. Germline V gene data show CDR1 as LNHDA and CDR2 as SQIVND (reference sequence). The length of the CDR3 is 14 residues. CDR3 sequence reads: CASTDRGSGKTIYF. DNA for the CDR3: TGTGCCAGTACCGACAGGGGAAGTGGAAAAACCATATATTTT.

This clone was detected only a few times. This sequence joins TRBV5-1 and TRBJ2-3; 8 bases line up with TRBD2. V lost 0 bases, J lost 6 bases, and 6 bases stayed unmatched. The CDR3 extends over 15 amino acids. Germline lookup yields CDR1 SGHRS and CDR2 YFSETQ. CDR3 sequence: CASSLEGREADTQYF. Here the CDR3 DNA reads TGCGCCAGCAGCTTGGAAGGGCGGGAGGCGGATACGCAGTATTTT.

The chain joins TRBV6-2 or TRBV6-3 to TRBJ2-2; 10 bases align to TRBD2. Germline V gives CDR1 MNHEY, CDR2 SVGEGT. J lost 6 bases, V lost 3 bases, and 10 bases had no gene match. This CDR3 has 17 amino acids. The CDR3 loop reads CASSYPTSGLAAGELFF. The CDR3 nucleotides are TGTGCCAGCAGTTATCCTACTAGCGGACTAGCGGCCGGGGAGCTGTTTTTT.